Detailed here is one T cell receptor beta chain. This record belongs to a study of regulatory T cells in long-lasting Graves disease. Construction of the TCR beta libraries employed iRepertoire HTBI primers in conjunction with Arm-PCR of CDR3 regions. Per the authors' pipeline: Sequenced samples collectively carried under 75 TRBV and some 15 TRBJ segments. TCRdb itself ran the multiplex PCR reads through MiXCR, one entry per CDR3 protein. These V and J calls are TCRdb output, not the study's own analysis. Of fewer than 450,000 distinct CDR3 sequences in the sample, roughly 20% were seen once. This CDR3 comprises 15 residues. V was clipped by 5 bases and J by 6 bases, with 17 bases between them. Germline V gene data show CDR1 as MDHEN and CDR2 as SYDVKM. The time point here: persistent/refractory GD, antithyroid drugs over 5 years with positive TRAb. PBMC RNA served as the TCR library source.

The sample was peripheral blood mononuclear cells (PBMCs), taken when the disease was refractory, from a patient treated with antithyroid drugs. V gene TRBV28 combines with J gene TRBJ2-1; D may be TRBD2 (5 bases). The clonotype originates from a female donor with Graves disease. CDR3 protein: CASSRSGSWTNEQFF. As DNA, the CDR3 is TGTGCCAGCAGTAGGTCGGGGAGCTGGACCAATGAGCAGTTCTTC.